These T cell receptor beta chains were read from a single sample in a study of cytomegalovirus exposure and HLA in healthy donors. The protocol was immunoSEQ multiplex PCR, while the TCRdb copy is restricted to in-frame clones and leaves out a portion. The top ten clones hold over 1.5% of a sample with 150,000 to 250,000 clones, 70% to 80% of them seen once. Sequencing used PBMCs. Every receptor here comes from a girl aged 10 to 17 in good health and CMV-seropositive. CDR3s include the opening cysteine and the closing phenylalanine or tryptophan. Fields, in order: J gene, D gene, V gene, clone size, CDR3 protein, CDR3 DNA. A D gene is named only where the DNA matches it firmly. Not every row has a clone size; where given, it reads once, few, many or a size class.

TRBJ2-7,TRBD1,TRBV19,.,CASRDRVGKQYF,TGTGCCAGCCGGGACAGGGTAGGTAAGCAGTACTTC
TRBJ2-2,TRBD1,TRBV18,.,CASSPRTGEETGELFF,TGTGCCAGCTCACCACGCACAGGGGAAGAGACCGGGGAGCTGTTTTTT
TRBJ1-2,TRBD1,TRBV2,.,CASVGDRGFWGYTF,TGTGCCAGCGTGGGGGACAGGGGTTTTTGGGGCTACACCTTC
TRBJ2-7,.,TRBV21-1,.,CASSKTRDPGYEQYF,TGTGCCAGCAGCAAGACTAGGGATCCCGGATACGAGCAGTACTTC
TRBJ2-7,.,TRBV11-2,.,CASSLRGHPSYEQYF,TGTGCCAGCAGCTTACGGGGTCACCCGTCCTACGAGCAGTACTTC
TRBJ2-5,TRBD1,TRBV4-1,.,CASSRWDSLIQETQYF,TGCGCCAGCAGCCGGTGGGACAGCCTGATTCAAGAGACCCAGTACTTC
TRBJ1-5,TRBD1,TRBV6-6,.,CASTGRTGANQPQHF,TGTGCCAGCACCGGTAGGACAGGAGCTAATCAGCCCCAGCATTTT
TRBJ1-2,.,TRBV2,.,CASRETENYGYTF,TGTGCCAGCAGGGAAACAGAAAACTATGGCTACACCTTC
TRBJ1-1,.,TRBV2,.,CASSLPPRTGGTEAFF,TGTGCCAGCAGTCTCCCCCCTCGTACGGGGGGCACTGAAGCTTTCTTT
TRBJ1-5,.,TRBV19,.,CASSITRGIKSNQPQHF,TGTGCCAGTAGTATCACCAGGGGTATTAAGAGCAATCAGCCCCAGCATTTT
TRBJ2-5,.,TRBV11-3,.,CASSSGGYGAPGVGWETQYF,TGTGCCAGCAGCTCCGGCGGATATGGCGCCCCCGGGGTCGGGTGGGAGACCCAGTACTTC
TRBJ2-3,.,TRBV28,few,CASSFAGITDTQYF,TGTGCCAGCAGTTTCGCAGGAATCACAGATACGCAGTATTTT
TRBJ2-7,TRBD1,TRBV13,.,CASSLGQGDYEQYF,TGTGCCAGCAGTCTTGGACAGGGTGACTACGAGCAGTACTTC
TRBJ1-3,TRBD1,TRBV2,.,CASGQGGGNTIYF,TGTGCCTCTGGACAGGGGGGTGGAAACACCATATATTTT
TRBJ1-2,TRBD1,TRBV4-3,.,CASSLSTGLDYGYTF,TGCGCCAGCAGCCTCTCGACAGGGTTGGACTATGGCTACACCTTC
TRBJ2-5,TRBD2,TRBV9,once,CASSVAGGRGETQYF,TGTGCCAGCAGCGTAGCGGGAGGGCGGGGAGAGACCCAGTACTTC
TRBJ1-1,.,TRBV7-6,.,CASSLGPILKEAFF,TGTGCCAGCAGCTTAGGACCGATACTAAAGGAAGCTTTCTTT
TRBJ2-2,.,TRBV5-1,.,CASSLEPNTGELFF,TGCGCCAGCAGCTTGGAGCCGAACACCGGGGAGCTGTTTTTT
TRBJ1-5,.,TRBV18,few,CASSPLPGRKGSNQPQHF,TGTGCCAGCTCACCACTGCCCGGACGGAAGGGGAGCAATCAGCCCCAGCATTTT
TRBJ2-2,.,TRBV10-3,.,CAISQGKTGELFF,TGTGCCATCAGCCAGGGCAAGACCGGGGAGCTGTTTTTT
TRBJ1-2,TRBD1,TRBV15,.,CATSRGEQGDYGYTF,TGTGCCACCAGCAGAGGGGAACAGGGGGACTATGGCTACACCTTC
TRBJ2-7,.,TRBV27,few,CASSPYPSSYEQYF,TGTGCCAGCAGTCCGTACCCCAGCTCCTACGAGCAGTACTTC
TRBJ2-7,.,TRBV5-1,.,CASSLAGVVGYEQYF,TGCGCCAGCAGCTTGGCCGGAGTAGTAGGCTACGAGCAGTACTTC
TRBJ2-7,TRBD2,TRBV15,.,CATSRGPGGEQYF,TGTGCCACCAGCAGAGGCCCCGGGGGGGAGCAGTACTTC
TRBJ2-7,.,TRBV7-9,few,CASSSLSYEQYF,TGTGCCAGCAGCTCATTGTCCTACGAGCAGTACTTC
TRBJ2-7,TRBD1,TRBV7-8,few,CASSWGQGREQYF,TGTGCCAGCAGCTGGGGACAGGGAAGGGAGCAGTACTTC
TRBJ2-3,TRBD2,TRBV6-6,.,CASSKRGDTDTQYF,TGTGCCAGCAGTAAGCGGGGGGATACAGATACGCAGTATTTT
TRBJ2-5,.,TRBV6-6,.,CASSHLDRDQETQYF,TGTGCCAGCAGCCACTTAGACAGAGACCAAGAGACCCAGTACTTC
TRBJ2-7,.,TRBV6-6,.,CASAAGWNYEQYF,TGTGCCAGCGCGGCAGGGTGGAACTACGAGCAGTACTTC
TRBJ1-1,.,TRBV10-3,.,CAITTPGGTEAFF,TGTGCCATCACGACGCCGGGAGGTACTGAAGCTTTCTTT
TRBJ2-7,TRBD1,TRBV5-1,.,CASAPGTVSYEQYF,TGCGCCAGTGCACCCGGGACAGTATCCTACGAGCAGTACTTC
TRBJ1-2,.,TRBV4-1,.,CASSQDGRATYGYTF,TGCGCCAGCAGCCAAGATGGGAGGGCCACCTATGGCTACACCTTC
TRBJ2-5,TRBD2,TRBV4-1,.,CASSQGAIGGAYETQYF,TGCGCCAGCAGCCAAGGGGCCATCGGGGGGGCCTATGAGACCCAGTACTTC
TRBJ2-7,TRBD1,TRBV7-9,.,CASSVGQGPYEQYF,TGTGCCAGCAGCGTCGGACAGGGCCCCTACGAGCAGTACTTC
TRBJ1-2,.,TRBV13,.,CASSEGTIFYYGYTF,TGTGCCAGCAGCGAGGGGACTATTTTTTACTATGGCTACACCTTC
TRBJ2-7,TRBD1,TRBV4-3,once,CASSHQQGRFNEQYF,TGCGCCAGCAGCCATCAACAGGGGCGTTTCAACGAGCAGTACTTC
TRBJ1-2,.,TRBV5-6,.,CASSYPLLYGYTF,TGTGCCAGCAGCTATCCCCTCCTATATGGCTACACCTTC
TRBJ1-6,.,TRBV7-9,.,CASSEGGVASPLHF,TGTGCCAGCAGCGAAGGGGGGGTGGCTTCACCCCTCCACTTT